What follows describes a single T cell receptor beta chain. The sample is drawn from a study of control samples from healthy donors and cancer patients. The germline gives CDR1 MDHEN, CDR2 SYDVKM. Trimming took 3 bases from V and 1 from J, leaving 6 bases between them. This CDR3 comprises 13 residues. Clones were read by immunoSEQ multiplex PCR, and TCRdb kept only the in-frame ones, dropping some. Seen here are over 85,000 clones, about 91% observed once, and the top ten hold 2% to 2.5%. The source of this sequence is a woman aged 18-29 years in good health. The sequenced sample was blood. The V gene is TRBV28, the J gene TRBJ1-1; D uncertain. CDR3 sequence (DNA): TGTGCCAGCAGTTTTTCTGGGAACACTGAAGCTTTCTTT. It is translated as CASSFSGNTEAFF.